This T cell receptor beta chain stems from a study of cytotoxic CD8 clonotypes in ibrutinib-treated CLL. Study background: The study included eleven to twelve relapsed/refractory and under 16 treatment-naive patients; under 18 had IGHV unmutated disease.

T cells were sequenced at a targeted depth of 1 in 200,000 to 1 in 1 million. The assay was immunoSEQ multiplex PCR, and TCRdb's table has in-frame clones only and misses some. The table records about 12,000 clones, approximately 65% of them present only once. The V and J ends lost 6 bases and 0 bases respectively, with 12 bases between them. There are 16 residues in the CDR3. Germline CDR1 is SGHTA and CDR2 is FQGTGA. This clone has more than one count but fewer than ten. Its specificity is not known. General study results and limits: Whereas clonality rose at ibrutinib response, it declined toward baseline at progression.

This material consisted of PBMCs, taken before ibrutinib treatment. This receptor was identified in a human donor with chronic lymphocytic leukemia. V usage is TRBV7-3 and J usage is TRBJ1-6; D gene uncertain. CDR3 in amino acids: CASRADSSSYNSPLHF. The CDR3 DNA reads TGTGCCAGCAGAGCCGATTCTAGCTCCTATAATTCACCCCTCCACTTT.